This TCR beta chain was recorded in a study of blood T cells in healthy people across ages. The CDR3 is 16 residues long. Germline V gives CDR1 SGHTS, CDR2 YDEGEE. The ends were cut back, 4 bases at V and 5 bases at J, with 16 bases in the middle. Using a J-beta primer mix together with a sample-barcoded 5' primer, a second PCR was run for 7 to 11 cycles. MiXCR, run by TCRdb on the 5' RACE reads, gives a single entry per CDR3 protein. Of approximately 780,000 distinct CDR3 sequences detected, roughly 24% appear once; the ten largest clones hold 3%. Another study also made use of these data, one on T cells of mothers and their children. That work adds: It was related mother-child pairs that showed slightly higher overlap than unrelated pairs, without reaching significance.

V usage is TRBV5-8 and J usage is TRBJ1-6; D gene uncertain. The sequence was obtained from a boy between 5 and 17 years old in good health. Sequencing used blood. This CDR3 is CASSKAGTADNSPLHF. For the CDR3, the DNA is TGTGCCAGCAGCAAGGCGGGAACAGCTGATAATTCACCCCTCCACTTT.